The 2 T cell receptor beta chains in this list originate from one sample, sequenced in a study of T cells after somatic rescue of genetic block. TCRdb's copy holds only in-frame clones and misses some; the assay was immunoSEQ multiplex PCR. The sample lists roughly 11,000 clones, around 67% occurring once. Sequenced sample: peripheral blood mononuclear cells (PBMCs). The receptors were gathered from a boy between 10 and 17 years old.

The V and J genes are TRBV5-1 and TRBJ2-7, with D tentatively TRBD1 (7 bases). V shed 0 bases and J shed 5 bases, with 15 bases lying between them. The CDR3 spans 15 residues. The germline CDR1 and CDR2 sequences are SGHRS and YFSETQ. CDR3 nucleotide sequence: TGCGCCAGCAGCTTGGCCCTTGCAGGGGGGAACGAGCAGTACTTC. The encoded protein is CASSLALAGGNEQYF.

This clone was found a few times. The chain has TRBV6-6 and TRBJ2-7; no clear D. Trimming took off 5 bases at V and 5 bases at J, with 13 bases between the two ends. The germline V gene encodes CDR1 MNHNY and CDR2 SVGAGI (reference sequence). The CDR3 is made up of 13 amino acids. This CDR3 reads CASSLLGYHEQYF. For the CDR3, the DNA is TGTGCCAGCAGTCTATTAGGGTACCACGAGCAGTACTTC.